This record covers a single T cell receptor (beta chain). Its matching antigen is unknown. These data are taken from a study of PD-1 blockade in classical Hodgkin lymphoma. The time point: cycle 4 day 1 (C4D1), after 6 weeks of nivolumab. Brentuximab vedotin exposure varied, and every patient relapsed after autologous stem cell transplantation. Study-level findings and limits: Baseline TCR diversity was reportedly lower in newly diagnosed patients than in healthy donors. It was reported as lower still in relapsed/refractory patients. Complete responders' baseline diversity resembled that of newly diagnosed patients.

The repertoire was sequenced with immunoSEQ multiplex PCR; TCRdb's copy has only in-frame clones and lacks some. Of 16,000 or so clones in the sample, 83% are singletons; the top ten hold roughly 13%. Germline-derived CDR1 and CDR2 are LGHNA and YSLEER. CDR3 length equals 16 residues. With V trimmed by 4 bases and J by 8 bases, 10 bases remained unmatched. The sample was peripheral blood mononuclear cells (PBMCs), taken before the fourth cycle of nivolumab. This clonotype was sampled from a human donor with classical Hodgkin lymphoma. The genes are TRBV4-3 and TRBJ1-6, with 8 bases identical to TRBD1. CDR3 amino acids: CASSRGPQGADSPLHF. CDR3 in DNA: TGCGCCAGCAGCCGCGGCCCGCAGGGGGCAGATTCACCCCTCCACTTT.